The clone carrying this T cell receptor (beta chain) showed up many times. The CDR3 spans 14 residues. V lost 3 bases and J lost 3, with 10 bases in between. Via MiXCR, TCRdb re-called the RACE reads, giving one row per CDR3 protein. The repertoire holds roughly 380,000 distinct CDR3 sequences, with 4% to 6% as singletons. Time point reported: pre-sensitization, week 0. Described treatment: therapeutic diphenylcyclopropenone sensitization with weekly scalp DPC. This sample is drawn from a study of human T cells and chemical hapten exposure. Sequenced material: whole blood, taken in connection with sensitization to the hapten diphenylcyclopropenone (DPC). The sequence was collected from a woman aged 45-65 years with alopecia areata. Some clones in this sample may be carry-over from other donors' samples. This rearrangement joins TRBV12-3 or TRBV12-4 to TRBJ2-3, with a tentative D call TRBD2 (5 bases). DNA for the CDR3: TGTGCCAGCAGTTTCGGGGTCCTGACAGATACGCAGTATTTT. It codes for CASSFGVLTDTQYF.